These 28 T cell receptor beta chains were sequenced from one sample in a study of blood T cell repertoires in COVID-19. Only in-frame clones appear in the TCRdb table, and some are missing; sequencing was by immunoSEQ multiplex PCR. The sample consists of approximately 280,000 clones, about four fifths of them appearing once. The sequencing sample was made of peripheral blood. These receptors were taken from a human donor with COVID-19, enrolled during active disease. The donor label of this sample is uncertain.

The chain carries TRBV19 and TRBJ1-5; D is undetermined. The CDR3 extends over 13 amino acids. With 5 bases removed from V and 5 bases from J, the gap between germline ends came to 10 bases. CDR1 is LNHDA and CDR2 is SQIVND in the germline V gene (reference sequence). The CDR3 protein is CASSRSVDQPQHF. CDR3 nucleotides: TGTGCCAGTAGTCGGTCGGTCGATCAGCCCCAGCATTTT.

CDR3 protein: CSADSGRHEQYF. The CDR3 nucleotides read TGCAGCGCGGATAGCGGGAGGCACGAGCAGTACTTC. The gene calls are TRBV29-1 and TRBJ2-7, with 10 positions matching TRBD2. The germline V gene encodes CDR1 SQVTM and CDR2 ANQGSEA. The CDR3 has 12 amino acids. With V trimmed by 7 bases and J by 5 bases, 5 bases remained unmatched.

This clone was observed a handful of times. The rearrangement joins TRBV2 to TRBJ2-3; D is unresolved. Germline V gene lookup returns CDR1 SNHLY and CDR2 FYNNEI. The CDR3 sequence is 16 residues long. V dropped 3 bases and J dropped 1 base, with 14 bases sitting between them. The CDR3 here is CASSDVEPKRTDTQYF. DNA for the CDR3: TGTGCCAGCAGTGATGTCGAGCCAAAACGCACAGATACGCAGTATTTT.

CDR3: CASSESVAGSPLHF. In DNA form, the CDR3 reads TGCGCCAGCAGTGAGTCTGTTGCCGGTTCACCCCTCCACTTT. The chain couples TRBV10-1 to TRBJ1-6; D ambiguous. V shed 0 bases and J shed 9 bases, with 9 bases lying between them. CDR1 and CDR2 (germline): WNHNN, SYGVQD (reference sequence). This CDR3 comprises 14 residues.

This rearrangement joins TRBV3-1 (or the pseudogene TRBV3-2) to TRBJ1-5; D may be TRBD1 (6 bases). The CDR3 runs 15 residues. Trimming shortened V by 1 base and J by 2 bases, and 9 bases separated the two germline ends. Germline V gene sequence: CDR1 LGHDT, CDR2 YNNKEL (reference sequence). In DNA form, the CDR3 reads TGTGCCAGCAGCCAAGGGGGGCTTCGCAATCAGCCCCAGCATTTT. Protein sequence: CASSQGGLRNQPQHF.

The CDR3, as DNA: TGTGCCAGCAGTTTATATGGGACTAGCGGGAGGGCCTCCTACAATGAGCAGTTCTTC. Protein: CASSLYGTSGRASYNEQFF. The rearrangement links TRBV27 to TRBJ2-1, with 16 bases that match TRBD2. There are 19 residues in the CDR3. The germline CDR1 and CDR2 sequences are MNHEY and SMNVEV (reference sequence). The ends lost 1 base at V and 0 bases at J; junction bases unmatched: 3.

The chain is built from TRBV10-3 and TRBJ2-2; tentative D call: TRBD1 (5 bases). V was pared by 3 bases and J by 3 bases, with 11 bases between. The CDR3 runs 15 residues. CDR1 and CDR2 (germline): ENHRY, SYGVKD. The CDR3 bases are TGTGCCATCAGTGATTCAGGGCCCGACACCGGGGAGCTGTTTTTT. Encoded protein: CAISDSGPDTGELFF.

This chain connects TRBV6-2 or TRBV6-3 to TRBJ1-1; D might be TRBD1 (6 bases). The CDR3 totals 13 residues. Germline lookup yields CDR1 MNHEY and CDR2 SVGEGT. The V end was cut by 6 bases, the J end by 12 bases, with 20 bases between. The CDR3, as DNA: TGTGCCAGCAGACCTAACCAACAGGGAAAAACTTTCTTT. Protein sequence: CASRPNQQGKTFF.

This CDR3 is CASSPWGSENYGYTF. CDR3 sequence (DNA): TGTGCCAGCTCACCATGGGGCAGCGAAAACTATGGCTACACCTTC. This chain connects TRBV18 to TRBJ1-2; TRBD1 is a possible D gene (5 bases). V dropped 2 bases and J dropped 2 bases, with 12 bases sitting between them. From germline, CDR1 is KGHSH and CDR2 LQKENI. CDR3 length: 15 amino acids.

On this clone: A read error may account for a junction end that differs from germline. This chain connects TRBV7-2 to TRBJ1-5, with no clear D. Germline values: CDR1 SGHTA, CDR2 FQGNSA. There are 14 residues in the CDR3. CDR3 DNA: TGTGCCAGCAGCCTAGCATCCAAAAATCAGCCCCAGCATTTT. Amino acid sequence: CASSLASKNQPQHF.

The rearrangement links TRBV14 to TRBJ1-2; 7 bases fit TRBD1. The CDR3 loop spans 13 amino acids. J was trimmed by 3 bases and V by 6 bases; bases with no gene match: 4. Germline CDR1 is SGHDN and CDR2 is FVKESK. Here the CDR3 reads CASSAGTDYGYTF. The CDR3 nucleotides are TGTGCCAGCAGTGCCGGGACAGACTATGGCTACACCTTC.

This clone was found a few times. The chain joins TRBV7-2 to TRBJ1-1; the D gene is possibly TRBD1 (5 bases). The V end lost 4 bases, the J end lost 5 bases, and 8 bases lay between the germline ends. Germline V gene lookup returns CDR1 SGHTA and CDR2 FQGNSA. This CDR3 has 12 residues. The CDR3 protein is CASSYRQTEAFF. The CDR3, as DNA: TGTGCCAGCAGCTACAGACAGACTGAAGCTTTCTTT.

This chain uses TRBV6-6 with TRBJ1-1, with a tentative D call TRBD1 (6 bases). Germline V CDR1 and CDR2: MNHNY, SVGAGI (reference sequence). V was shortened by 2 bases and J by 8 bases, with 12 bases between the two germline ends. The length of the CDR3 is 13 residues. The CDR3 reads CASSYLQGTEAFF. For the CDR3, the DNA is TGTGCCAGCAGTTACCTACAGGGTACCGAAGCTTTCTTT.

The V call is TRBV7-2, the J call TRBJ2-2, with D possibly TRBD1 on 5 matching bases. The CDR3 spans 16 residues. V was cut by 2 bases and J by 3 bases, with 13 bases left in between. The V gene's germline CDR1 is SGHTA and CDR2 FQGNSA. In DNA, the CDR3 is TGTGCCAGCAGCTTAATCGGGCAGGGATACACCGGGGAGCTGTTTTTT. This codes for CASSLIGQGYTGELFF.

The chain couples TRBV19 to TRBJ1-6; 8 bases are a match to TRBD1. The CDR3 is made up of 14 amino acids. Germline V gene sequence: CDR1 LNHDA, CDR2 SQIVND (reference sequence). The junction had 4 bases not matched to a gene; V was cut back by 5 bases and J by 7 bases. CDR3 nucleotide sequence: TGTGCCAGTAGTGGGGGACAGGAAAATTCACCCCTCCACTTT. It yields the protein CASSGGQENSPLHF.

This clone has just a few counts. The chain has TRBV12-3 or TRBV12-4 and TRBJ1-1, with D possibly being TRBD1 (6 bases). V was pared by 6 bases and J by 10 bases, with 15 bases between. The CDR3 is 12 residues long. CDR3 sequence: CASSPNRVAAFF. As DNA, the CDR3 is TGTGCCAGCAGCCCCAACAGGGTTGCAGCTTTCTTT.

The sample holds a few counts of this clone. The rearrangement joins TRBV18 to TRBJ2-5, with a weak D call TRBD1 (5 bases). Between the trimmed V and J ends, which lost 3 bases and 1 base, there was a span of 9 bases. This CDR3 contains 14 residues. Germline lookup yields CDR1 KGHSH and CDR2 LQKENI. The CDR3 region is CASSPQGSQETQYF. CDR3 DNA sequence: TGTGCCAGCTCACCCCAGGGTTCCCAAGAGACCCAGTACTTC.

The chain has TRBV6-5 and TRBJ1-4, with TRBD1 identical over 8 bases. The trim removed 9 bases at V and 6 bases at J, leaving 6 bases unmatched. Germline lookup yields CDR1 MNHEY and CDR2 SVGAGI. The CDR3 length is 13 residues. The chain's CDR3 is CASHKQGDEKLFF. The CDR3 DNA reads as TGTGCCAGTCACAAACAGGGGGATGAAAAACTGTTTTTT.

The chain has TRBV18 and TRBJ2-3, with TRBD2 matching 14 bases. V was pared by 3 bases and J by 4 bases, with 6 bases of the junction left unmatched. The CDR3 totals 17 residues. Per germline, CDR1 KGHSH and CDR2 LQKENI. CDR3 protein: CASSPGTSGSGADTQYF. The CDR3 nucleotides read TGTGCCAGCTCACCCGGGACTAGCGGGAGTGGGGCAGATACGCAGTATTTT.

The V call is TRBV18, the J call TRBJ2-7, with 8 positions matching TRBD1. With V trimmed by 3 bases and J by 2 bases, 15 bases remained unmatched. The CDR3 runs to 18 residues. CDR1 is KGHSH and CDR2 is LQKENI in the germline V gene. The CDR3: CASSPPDRVGGVPYEQYF. DNA for the CDR3: TGTGCCAGCTCACCTCCGGACAGGGTCGGAGGGGTCCCCTACGAGCAGTACTTC.

The chain links TRBV28 to TRBJ2-7, with 10 bases matching TRBD2. V lost 2 bases to trimming and J lost 7 bases; unmatched junction nucleotides: 8. CDR3 length equals 15 residues. Germline V gives CDR1 MDHEN, CDR2 SYDVKM. The CDR3 loop reads CASSLLSSGRVEQYF. The CDR3 nucleotides read TGTGCCAGCAGTTTACTTTCCAGCGGGAGGGTTGAGCAGTACTTC.

This clone has just one count. The J gene is TRBJ2-2, the V gene TRBV28; 7 nucleotides line up with TRBD2. Germline CDR1 reads MDHEN; CDR2 reads SYDVKM. The CDR3 consists of 16 residues. Trimming at V came to 2 bases and at J to 5 bases, leaving 8 bases not matched to a gene. This chain's CDR3 is CASSLAPSGVTGELFF. The DNA of the CDR3 is TGTGCCAGCAGTTTAGCCCCTAGCGGAGTTACCGGGGAGCTGTTTTTT. Filled out from reference TRBV28 and TRBJ2-2, the complete variable domain reads DVKVTQSSRYLVKRTGEKVFLECVQDMDHENMFWYRQDPGLGLRLIYFSYDVKMKEKGDIPEGYSVSREKKERFSLILESASTNQTSMYLCASSLAPSGVTGELFFGEGSRLTVL.

This rearrangement joins TRBV15 to TRBJ1-2; TRBD1 agrees at 7 bases. The junction had 8 bases not matched to a gene; V was cut back by 5 bases and J by 8 bases. Per the germline V gene, CDR1 is LNHNV and CDR2 is YYDKDF (reference sequence). The CDR3 loop spans 13 amino acids. In DNA form, the CDR3 reads TGTGCCACCAGCTTGGACAGGATGACCGGCTACACCTTC. Translating it yields CATSLDRMTGYTF.

The chain combines TRBV20-1 with TRBJ2-3; the D gene is possibly TRBD2 (6 bases). Trimming pared 3 bases from V and 0 bases from J, leaving 16 bases between. Germline CDR1 reads DFQATT; CDR2 reads SNEGSKA (reference sequence). CDR3 length: 16 residues. This CDR3 is CSASNGVAESTDTQYF. For the CDR3, the DNA is TGCAGTGCTAGTAACGGGGTAGCGGAAAGCACAGATACGCAGTATTTT.

This clone was detected a few times. V is TRBV5-1 and J is TRBJ2-1; 7 bases are a match to TRBD2. Germline V gene lookup returns CDR1 SGHRS and CDR2 YFSETQ. The CDR3 is 15 residues long. With V trimmed by 2 bases and J by 5 bases, 7 bases remained unmatched. CDR3 region: CASSFVGLADNEQFF. The CDR3 DNA reads TGCGCCAGCAGCTTTGTTGGGCTAGCGGACAATGAGCAGTTCTTC.

The genes are TRBV15 and TRBJ1-1; the match to TRBD1 covers 8 bases. J lost 2 bases, V lost 3 bases, and 5 bases had no gene match. Germline CDR1 reads LNHNV; CDR2 reads YYDKDF (reference sequence). There are 15 residues in the CDR3. The CDR3 loop is CATSRAGQGNTEAFF. CDR3 nucleotide sequence: TGTGCCACCAGCAGGGCTGGACAGGGTAACACTGAAGCTTTCTTT.

This chain links TRBV7-3 with TRBJ2-3, with D unclear. Looked up from germline, CDR1 is SGHTA and CDR2 is FQGTGA. The CDR3 has 13 amino acids. V lost 4 bases and J lost 6, with 11 bases in between. CDR3 loop: CASSSSPRDTQYF. The CDR3 DNA follows: TGTGCCAGCAGCTCCTCCCCGAGGGATACGCAGTATTTT.

This clone was counted between two and nine times. This rearrangement joins TRBV9 to TRBJ2-3; 7 nucleotides match TRBD2. Germline lookup yields CDR1 SGDLS and CDR2 YYNGEE. The V and J ends lost 0 bases and 4 bases, in that order; junction bases with no gene match: 11. The CDR3 has 17 residues. The CDR3: CASSVDPAGDMADTQYF. The CDR3 DNA reads TGTGCCAGCAGCGTAGATCCGGCGGGAGACATGGCAGATACGCAGTATTTT.